A selection of T cell receptor beta chains follows, all from one sample in a study of cytomegalovirus exposure and HLA in healthy donors. Sequencing was performed with immunoSEQ multiplex PCR; in TCRdb, only in-frame clones are kept and a portion is missing. The sample includes 19,000 or so clones, more than 65% seen only once; the top ten take 3.7%. Input material: PBMCs. These receptors came from a man younger than 30 in good health and CMV-seronegative. The CDR3 runs from the conserved cysteine through the conserved F or W. D genes are given only for firm matches. The size entry is marked missing in some rows and otherwise reads once, few, many or a size class.

TRBV7-2	TRBD2	NA	TRBJ2-5	CASSARLAGQETQYF	TGTGCCAGCAGCGCCCGACTAGCTGGGCAAGAGACCCAGTACTTC
TRBV28	NA	NA	TRBJ2-6	CASSFTGAGANVLTF	TGTGCCAGCAGTTTTACGGGGGCTGGGGCCAACGTCCTGACTTTC
TRBV29-1	TRBD1	NA	TRBJ1-2	CSVGGKGQGSGYTF	TGCAGCGTTGGTGGAAAGGGACAGGGTTCTGGCTACACCTTC
TRBV7-8	TRBD1	NA	TRBJ2-5	CASSLTGTVETQYF	TGTGCCAGCAGCTTAACCGGGACAGTGGAGACCCAGTACTTC
TRBV30	NA	NA	TRBJ1-2	CACDPGRGFYGYTF	TGTGCCTGTGACCCTGGACGGGGATTCTATGGCTACACCTTC
TRBV29-1	NA	NA	TRBJ2-7	CSVRTQGNEQYF	TGCAGCGTTCGAACCCAGGGGAACGAGCAGTACTTC
TRBV7-7	TRBD1	NA	TRBJ2-3	CASSLIGTVGDTQYF	TGTGCTAGCAGCTTAATCGGGACAGTTGGGGATACGCAGTATTTT
TRBV1	NA	NA	TRBJ2-3	CTSSQGADTQYF	TGCACCAGCAGCCAAGGAGCAGATACGCAGTATTTT
TRBV30	TRBD1	NA	TRBJ1-2	CAWGHTGGNGYTF	TGTGCCTGGGGACATACAGGGGGAAATGGCTACACCTTC
TRBV29-1	TRBD1	NA	TRBJ1-1	CSVLQGRRGTEAFF	TGCAGCGTGTTACAGGGGCGGCGGGGCACTGAAGCTTTCTTT
TRBV18	NA	few	TRBJ2-3	CASSPVSSTDTQYF	TGTGCCAGCTCACCCGTTAGTAGCACAGATACGCAGTATTTT
TRBV6-6	NA	NA	TRBJ1-2	CASSPQGPSGYTF	TGTGCCAGCAGTCCACAGGGCCCTAGTGGCTACACCTTC
TRBV5-1	NA	NA	TRBJ1-1	CASSPGQIGTHGFF	TGCGCCAGCAGCCCGGGACAAATCGGGACACACGGTTTCTTT
TRBV30	TRBD1	NA	TRBJ2-7	CAWSLDRGPSYEQYF	TGTGCCTGGAGTTTAGACAGGGGGCCATCCTACGAGCAGTACTTC
TRBV6-5	TRBD1	once	TRBJ1-2	CASRGDRVYGYTF	TGTGCCAGCAGGGGGGACAGGGTCTATGGCTACACCTTC
TRBV29-1	NA	NA	TRBJ2-1	CSVAGKQGHEQFF	TGCAGCGTTGCGGGGAAACAGGGTCATGAGCAGTTCTTC
TRBV25-1	NA	NA	TRBJ1-1	CASSEFSRGGEAFF	TGTGCCAGCAGTGAATTTAGCAGGGGTGGTGAAGCTTTCTTT
TRBV9	TRBD1	NA	TRBJ1-1	CASSVDTGGNTEAFF	TGTGCCAGCAGCGTAGACACAGGGGGGAACACTGAAGCTTTCTTT
TRBV5-1	NA	NA	TRBJ2-7	CASSLSPPYEQYF	TGCGCCAGCAGCTTGAGCCCGCCCTACGAGCAGTACTTC
TRBV19	TRBD1	NA	TRBJ1-5	CASSTYRGRGNQPQHF	TGTGCCAGTAGTACCTACAGGGGTCGGGGCAATCAGCCCCAGCATTTT
TRBV5-4	TRBD1	NA	TRBJ1-2	CASSEGQRYGYTF	TGTGCCAGCAGCGAGGGACAGAGGTATGGCTACACCTTC
TRBV29-1	NA	NA	TRBJ1-4	CSVGGGLYEKLFF	TGCAGCGTTGGGGGGGGGCTATATGAAAAACTGTTTTTT
TRBV25-1	TRBD1	NA	TRBJ1-1	CASSGPKTRGTEAFF	TGTGCCAGCAGTGGGCCAAAGACCAGGGGGACTGAAGCTTTCTTT
TRBV27	NA	few	TRBJ1-3	CASSLNPGFNTIYF	TGTGCCAGCAGTTTGAATCCAGGGTTTAACACCATATATTTT
TRBV6-6	NA	NA	TRBJ2-2	CASSWSAGELFF	TGTGCCAGCAGCTGGAGTGCCGGGGAGCTGTTTTTT
TRBV19	TRBD2	NA	TRBJ2-3	CASSRTSPGDTQYF	TGTGCCAGTAGTAGGACTAGCCCCGGGGATACGCAGTATTTT
TRBV4-3	NA	NA	TRBJ2-7	CASSPAKRQGNSYEQYF	TGCGCCAGCAGCCCTGCAAAGAGGCAGGGAAATTCCTACGAGCAGTACTTC
TRBV10-1	NA	NA	TRBJ2-5	CASSETGVSETQYF	TGCGCCAGCAGTGAGACGGGAGTGTCGGAGACCCAGTACTTC
TRBV6-1	TRBD2	NA	TRBJ2-1	CASSKTEAGVEQFF	TGTGCCAGCAGTAAAACTGAAGCGGGAGTTGAGCAGTTCTTC
TRBV9	NA	few	TRBJ2-5	CASSVGVGAETQYF	TGTGCCAGCAGCGTAGGGGTGGGGGCTGAGACCCAGTACTTC
TRBV4-1	NA	NA	TRBJ1-2	CASSPGWGGYTF	TGCGCCAGCAGTCCAGGGTGGGGCGGCTACACCTTC
TRBV4-1	TRBD2	NA	TRBJ2-7	CASSQSLAGSSEQYF	TGCGCCAGCAGCCAAAGCCTAGCGGGATCGTCCGAGCAGTACTTC
TRBV13	NA	NA	TRBJ1-6	CASSFGEGNNSPLHF	TGTGCCAGCAGCTTTGGGGAGGGAAATAATTCACCCCTCCACTTT
TRBV19	NA	NA	TRBJ2-5	CASRRQPQETQYF	TGTGCCAGTAGAAGACAGCCTCAAGAGACCCAGTACTTC
TRBV5-4	NA	few	TRBJ1-1	CASSSTTQTLNTEAFF	TGTGCCAGCAGCTCCACCACCCAAACACTAAACACTGAAGCTTTCTTT
TRBV30	TRBD1	NA	TRBJ1-5	CAWSAFGQGGQYSNQPQHF	TGTGCCTGGAGCGCTTTTGGGCAGGGGGGTCAATATAGCAATCAGCCCCAGCATTTT
TRBV10-1	NA	few	TRBJ1-1	CASSESTRNTEAFF	TGCGCCAGCAGTGAGTCGACACGGAACACTGAAGCTTTCTTT
TRBV7-2	TRBD1	NA	TRBJ1-5	CASSAVTGGNQPQHF	TGTGCCAGCAGCGCAGTGACAGGGGGCAATCAGCCCCAGCATTTT
TRBV30	NA	NA	TRBJ1-2	CAWSVLAGRGYTF	TGTGCCTGGAGTGTACTTGCAGGTAGAGGCTACACCTTC
TRBV9	NA	NA	TRBJ2-5	CASSRRGYQQETQYF	TGTGCCAGCAGCCGCCGGGGGTATCAGCAAGAGACCCAGTACTTC
TRBV30	TRBD2	NA	TRBJ2-3	CAHSSGGALDTQYF	TGTGCCCATAGTAGCGGGGGGGCCCTCGATACGCAGTATTTT
TRBV30	NA	NA	TRBJ2-7	CAWSVGNYEQYF	TGTGCCTGGAGTGTCGGTAATTACGAGCAGTACTTC
TRBV5-4	NA	once	TRBJ2-3	CASSLPTGSTDTQYF	TGTGCCAGCAGCCTACCGACAGGCAGCACAGATACGCAGTATTTT
TRBV30	NA	once	TRBJ2-7	CAWSVPQGGYEQYF	TGTGCCTGGAGTGTACCTCAGGGTGGCTACGAGCAGTACTTC
TRBV6-5	TRBD2	NA	TRBJ2-7	CASSYQRGPGEQYF	TGTGCCAGCAGTTACCAGCGGGGGCCGGGGGAGCAGTACTTC
TRBV7-9	TRBD1	NA	TRBJ1-2	CASSATGVDYGYTF	TGTGCCAGCAGCGCGACAGGGGTCGACTATGGCTACACCTTC
TRBV11-2	NA	NA	TRBJ1-1	CASSLIARAGYNTEAFF	TGTGCCAGCAGCTTAATTGCCCGCGCAGGCTACAACACTGAAGCTTTCTTT
TRBV6-5	TRBD1	few	TRBJ2-2	CASTRQGAIGELFF	TGTGCCAGCACCCGACAGGGGGCTATCGGGGAGCTGTTTTTT
TRBV15	NA	NA	TRBJ2-1	CATSSGRVNQEQFF	TGTGCCACCAGCTCCGGGAGAGTTAACCAGGAGCAGTTCTTC
TRBV6-1	TRBD1	NA	TRBJ2-7	CASSEGTRDRGLYEQYF	TGTGCCAGCAGTGAGGGGACCCGGGACAGGGGGCTCTACGAGCAGTACTTC
TRBV30	NA	NA	TRBJ1-2	CAWRNFGNLKGYTF	TGTGCCTGGAGAAATTTCGGGAACCTTAAGGGCTACACCTTC
TRBV4-2	NA	NA	TRBJ1-1	CASSLQKGENTEAFF	TGTGCCAGCAGCCTACAGAAGGGAGAAAACACTGAAGCTTTCTTT